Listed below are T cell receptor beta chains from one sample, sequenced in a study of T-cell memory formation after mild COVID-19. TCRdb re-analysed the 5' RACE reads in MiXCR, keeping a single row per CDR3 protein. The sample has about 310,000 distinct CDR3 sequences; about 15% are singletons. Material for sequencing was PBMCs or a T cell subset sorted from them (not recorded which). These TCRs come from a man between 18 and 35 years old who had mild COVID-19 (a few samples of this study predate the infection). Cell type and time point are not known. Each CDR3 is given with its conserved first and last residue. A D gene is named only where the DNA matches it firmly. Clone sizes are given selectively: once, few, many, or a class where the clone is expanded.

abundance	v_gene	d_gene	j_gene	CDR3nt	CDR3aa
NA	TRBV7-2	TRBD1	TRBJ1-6	TGTGCCAGCATCCTAGGGGCGGGACAGGGGCGAAATTCACCCCTCCACTTT	CASILGAGQGRNSPLHF
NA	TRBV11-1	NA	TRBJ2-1	TGTGCCAGCAGCTTCTTCAATGAGCAGTTCTTC	CASSFFNEQFF
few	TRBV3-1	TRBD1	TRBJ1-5	TGTGCCAGCAGCCAATCAGGACAGGGGGCGTATCAGCCCCAGCATTTT	CASSQSGQGAYQPQHF
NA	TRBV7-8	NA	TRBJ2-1	TGTGCCAGCAGCTTAAGGGCGGAGACTTACAATGAGCAGTTCTTC	CASSLRAETYNEQFF
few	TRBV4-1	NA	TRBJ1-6	TGCGCCAGCAGCCAAGTCCCTCGGACTAATTCACCCCTCCACTTT	CASSQVPRTNSPLHF
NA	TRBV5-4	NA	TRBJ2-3	TGTGCCAGCAGCAGGGGGGGTGACCAAGCGCATACGCAGTATTTT	CASSRGGDQAHTQYF
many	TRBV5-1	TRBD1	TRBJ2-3	TGCGCCAGCAGCTCCGGACAGGGATCCGATACGCAGTATTTT	CASSSGQGSDTQYF
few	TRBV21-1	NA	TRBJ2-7	TGTGCCAGCAGATCCCGACAGTTAACGGAGCAGTACTTC	CASRSRQLTEQYF
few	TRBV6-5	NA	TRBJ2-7	TGTGCCAGCAGGAGCCACCTACAGGGCTACGAGCAGTACTTC	CASRSHLQGYEQYF
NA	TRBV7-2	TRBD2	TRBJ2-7	TGTGCCAGCAGCACCGCTCTAGCGGGGGGGCACGAGCAGTACTTC	CASSTALAGGHEQYF
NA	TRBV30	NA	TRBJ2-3	TGTGCCTGGAGTGTACGTCGAAGAGATACGCAGTATTTT	CAWSVRRRDTQYF
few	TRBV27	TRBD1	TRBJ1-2	TGTGCCAGCAGTTGGGCGGGACAGGGGAATTATGGCTACACCTTC	CASSWAGQGNYGYTF
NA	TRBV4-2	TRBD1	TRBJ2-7	TGTGCCAGCAGCCAAGCCGGGACAGGGAACTACGAGCAGTACTTC	CASSQAGTGNYEQYF
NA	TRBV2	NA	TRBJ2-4	TGTGCCAGCAGAGTCCAGGGCGACGCCAAAAACATTCAGTACTTC	CASRVQGDAKNIQYF
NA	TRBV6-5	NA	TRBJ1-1	TGTGCCAGCAGTTGGGGAGGGGCAGGGAGGAACACTGAAGCTTTCTTT	CASSWGGAGRNTEAFF
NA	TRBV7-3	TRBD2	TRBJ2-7	TGTGCCAGCGGGACTAGGTCAGGCGAGCAGTACTTC	CASGTRSGEQYF
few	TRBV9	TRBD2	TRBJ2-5	TGTGCCAGCAGCGTAGGAAGCGGGGGCGAGACCCAGTACTTC	CASSVGSGGETQYF
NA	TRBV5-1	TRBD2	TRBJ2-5	TGCGCCAGCAGCAAGTTAGCGGGCTTGGGGGAGACCCAGTACTTC	CASSKLAGLGETQYF
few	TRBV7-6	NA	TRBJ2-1	TGTGCCAGCAGCTTAGTAGCGTTCAGCTCCTACAATGAGCAGTTCTTC	CASSLVAFSSYNEQFF
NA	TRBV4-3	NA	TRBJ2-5	TGCGCCAGCAGCCAAGGGCTCCCGGGGGCTCCCTTCCAAGAGACCCAGTACTTC	CASSQGLPGAPFQETQYF
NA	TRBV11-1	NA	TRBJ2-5	TGTGCCAGCAGCTACAGGGTTCAAGAGACCCAGTACTTC	CASSYRVQETQYF
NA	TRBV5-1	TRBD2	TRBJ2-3	TGCGCCAGCAGCTTGGGGCTAGCGGGAGTTGGCACAGATACGCAGTATTTT	CASSLGLAGVGTDTQYF
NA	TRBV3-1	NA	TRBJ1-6	TGTGCCAGCAGCCAAGACAGTTACTATAATTCACCCCTCCACTTT	CASSQDSYYNSPLHF
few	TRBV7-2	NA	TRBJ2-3	TGTGCCAGCATCGACATAGGGGTTCAGCTCCCAACAGATACGCAGTATTTT	CASIDIGVQLPTDTQYF
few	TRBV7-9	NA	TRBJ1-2	TGTGCCAGCAGCCGAGAAAACTATGGCTACACCTTC	CASSRENYGYTF
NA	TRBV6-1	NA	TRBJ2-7	TGTGCCAGCAGTGAGGAGGGGCCATCCTACGAGCAGTACTTC	CASSEEGPSYEQYF
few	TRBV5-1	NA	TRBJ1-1	TGCGCCAGCAGCGCAGGGACGGAGAACACTGAAGCTTTCTTT	CASSAGTENTEAFF
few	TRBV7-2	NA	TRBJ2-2	TGTGCCAGCAGAGGGGAAAACACCGGGGAGCTGTTTTTT	CASRGENTGELFF
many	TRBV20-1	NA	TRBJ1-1	TGCAGTGCTATGACAGAAGCTTTCTTT	CSAMTEAFF
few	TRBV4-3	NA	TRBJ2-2	TGCGCCAGCAGCCAAAGCAGGGCCGACGGGGAGCTGTTTTTT	CASSQSRADGELFF
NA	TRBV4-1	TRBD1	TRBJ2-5	TGCGCCAGCAGCCAAGAAGGGACAGGGGGAGGAGAGACCCAGTACTTC	CASSQEGTGGGETQYF
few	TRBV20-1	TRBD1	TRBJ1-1	TGCAGTGCTAGAACAGGGGGCACTGAAGCTTTCTTT	CSARTGGTEAFF
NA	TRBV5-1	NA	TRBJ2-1	TGCGCCAGCAGCTTGGACGGGGGCGAGTTTAATGAGCAGTTCTTC	CASSLDGGEFNEQFF
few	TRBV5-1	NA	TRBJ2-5	TGCGCCAGCAGCCCTCGCCCTGGGGAGACCCAGTACTTC	CASSPRPGETQYF
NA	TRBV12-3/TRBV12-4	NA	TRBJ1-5	TGTGCCAGCAGTTACAGCCAACAGCCCCAGCATTTT	CASSYSQQPQHF
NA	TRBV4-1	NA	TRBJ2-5	TGCGCCAGCAAGAGCGAGATAGGGACCCAGTACTTC	CASKSEIGTQYF
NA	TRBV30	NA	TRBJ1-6	TGTGCCTGGAGTGTGCTCCGGACGGAGAATTCACCCCTCCACTTT	CAWSVLRTENSPLHF
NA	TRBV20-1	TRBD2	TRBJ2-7	TGCAGTGCTCCAGGGAGACTAGCGCAGGGTAACGAGCAGTACTTC	CSAPGRLAQGNEQYF
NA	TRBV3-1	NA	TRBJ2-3	TGTGCCTGCAGCCAAGAACTGCCGGGCACAGATACGCAGTATTTT	CACSQELPGTDTQYF
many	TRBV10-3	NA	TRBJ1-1	TGTGCCATCAGTGGAAGGGAGGGGAACACTGAAGCTTTCTTT	CAISGREGNTEAFF
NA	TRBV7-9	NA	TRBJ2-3	TGTGCCAGCAGCTTAGGGCGGAGCGCTTTTAGCACAGATACGCAGTATTTT	CASSLGRSAFSTDTQYF
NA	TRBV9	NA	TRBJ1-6	TGTGCCAGCAGCGTAGCTGGGGGTCGTGGAAATTCACCCCTCCACTTT	CASSVAGGRGNSPLHF
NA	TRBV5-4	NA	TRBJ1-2	TGTGCCAGCAGCATGGCGGGAGACTATGGCTACACCTTC	CASSMAGDYGYTF
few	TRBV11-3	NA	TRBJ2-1	TGTGCCAGCAGCTTAGATCTCGGGGCTCACCCATACAATGAGCAGTTCTTC	CASSLDLGAHPYNEQFF
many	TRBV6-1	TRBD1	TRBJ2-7	TGTGCCAGCAGTGAAGAAGAGGGGACAGGGTCGCACGAGCAGTACTTC	CASSEEEGTGSHEQYF
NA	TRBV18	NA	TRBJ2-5	TGTGCCAGCTCACCCCGACAGGCCTTGGGGGAGACCCAGTACTTC	CASSPRQALGETQYF
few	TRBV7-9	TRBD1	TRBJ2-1	TGTGCCAGCAGACCTCCGACCCGGGACAGGGCAGCCCCCGGCGCGGACAATGAGCAGTTCTTC	CASRPPTRDRAAPGADNEQFF
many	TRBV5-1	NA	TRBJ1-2	TGCGCCAGCAGCTTGGAAAACTATGGCTACACCTTC	CASSLENYGYTF
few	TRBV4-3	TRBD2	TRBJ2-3	TGCGCCAGCAGCCAAGATGGTCTAAGCGGGGGCGACCCCCGCACAGATACGCAGTATTTT	CASSQDGLSGGDPRTDTQYF
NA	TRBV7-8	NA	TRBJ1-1	TGTGCCAGTGGGGCGGCGGGGAAGCTTGAAGCTTTCTTT	CASGAAGKLEAFF
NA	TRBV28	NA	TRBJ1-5	TGTACCACCAGTAGATCGGGGGAGCCCCAGCATTTT	CTTSRSGEPQHF
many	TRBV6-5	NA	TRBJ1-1	TGTGCCAGCAGTTACTCTTTGGACAGCAGCTTTGAAGCTTTCTTT	CASSYSLDSSFEAFF
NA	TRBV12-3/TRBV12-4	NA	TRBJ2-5	TGTGCCAGCAGTTTAGTTATGACTCTTGGGGTCCAAGAGACCCAGTACTTC	CASSLVMTLGVQETQYF
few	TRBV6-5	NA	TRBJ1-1	TGTGCCAGCAGTACTGGGTGGAACACTGAAGCTTTCTTT	CASSTGWNTEAFF
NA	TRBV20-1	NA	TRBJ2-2	TGCAGTGCTAGCCCGATGACACGGGCGGGTACCGGGGAGCTGTTTTTT	CSASPMTRAGTGELFF
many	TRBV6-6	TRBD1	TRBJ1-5	TGTGCCAGCAGGTCCGGGACAGACAATCAGCCCCAGCATTTT	CASRSGTDNQPQHF
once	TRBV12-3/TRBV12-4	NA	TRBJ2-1	TGTGCCAGCGCATTCCGGGACGGCAATGAGCAGTTCTTC	CASAFRDGNEQFF